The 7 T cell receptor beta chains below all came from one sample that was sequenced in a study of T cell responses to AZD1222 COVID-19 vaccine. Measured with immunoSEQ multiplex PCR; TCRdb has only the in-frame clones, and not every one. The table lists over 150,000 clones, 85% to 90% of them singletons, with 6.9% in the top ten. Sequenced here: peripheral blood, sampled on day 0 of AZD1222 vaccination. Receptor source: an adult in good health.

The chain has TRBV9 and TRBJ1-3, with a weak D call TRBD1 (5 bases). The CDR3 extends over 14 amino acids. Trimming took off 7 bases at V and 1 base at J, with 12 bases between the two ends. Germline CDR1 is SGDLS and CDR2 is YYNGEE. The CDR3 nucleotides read TGTGCCAGCGAAAGAGGGGAGTCTGGAAACACCATATATTTT. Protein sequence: CASERGESGNTIYF.

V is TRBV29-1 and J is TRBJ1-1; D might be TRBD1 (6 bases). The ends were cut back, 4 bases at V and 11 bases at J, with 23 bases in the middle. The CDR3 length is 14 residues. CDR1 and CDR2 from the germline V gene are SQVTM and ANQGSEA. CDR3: CSVALRQATPMAFF. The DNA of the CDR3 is TGCAGCGTTGCTTTGCGACAGGCTACCCCCATGGCTTTCTTT.

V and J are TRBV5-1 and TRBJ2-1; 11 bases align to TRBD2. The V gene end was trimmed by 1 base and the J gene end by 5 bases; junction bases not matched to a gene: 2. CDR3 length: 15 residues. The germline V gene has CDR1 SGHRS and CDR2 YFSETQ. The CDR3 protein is CASSLMTSGDNEQFF. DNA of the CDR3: TGCGCCAGCAGCTTGATGACTAGCGGGGACAATGAGCAGTTCTTC. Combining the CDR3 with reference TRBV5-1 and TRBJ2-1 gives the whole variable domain KAGVTQTPRYLIKTRGQQVTLSCSPISGHRSVSWYQQTPGQGLQFLFEYFSETQRNKGNFPGRFSGRQFSNSRSEMNVSTLELGDSALYLCASSLMTSGDNEQFFGPGTRLTVL.

The CDR3 DNA follows: TGTGCCAGCAGCCAAGTCAGAAGGGCAGGCTACGAGCAGTACTTC. Residues: CASSQVRRAGYEQYF. The chain combines TRBV3-1 (or the pseudogene TRBV3-2) with TRBJ2-7; unclear D gene. The V and J ends lost 1 base and 3 bases respectively, with 13 bases between them. Germline values: CDR1 LGHDT, CDR2 YNNKEL (reference sequence). The CDR3 covers 15 residues.

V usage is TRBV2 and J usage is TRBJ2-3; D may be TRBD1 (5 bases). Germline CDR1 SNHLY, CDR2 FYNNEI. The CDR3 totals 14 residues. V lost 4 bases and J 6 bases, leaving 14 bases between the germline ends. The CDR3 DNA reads TGTGCCAGCAGTGCAAGACAGCAATTGGATACGCAGTATTTT. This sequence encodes CASSARQQLDTQYF.

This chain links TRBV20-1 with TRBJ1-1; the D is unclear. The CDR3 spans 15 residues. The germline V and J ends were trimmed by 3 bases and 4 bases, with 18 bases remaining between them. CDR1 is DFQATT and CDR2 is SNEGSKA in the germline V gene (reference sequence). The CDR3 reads CSASSGVRLGTEAFF. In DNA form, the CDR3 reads TGCAGTGCTAGTTCCGGGGTACGGCTAGGCACTGAAGCTTTCTTT.

The CDR3: CAWSVWGANNEQFF. DNA of the CDR3: TGTGCCTGGAGTGTCTGGGGGGCGAACAATGAGCAGTTCTTC. The rearrangement joins TRBV30 to TRBJ2-1; tentatively, D is TRBD1 or TRBD2 (6 bases each). V shed 0 bases and J shed 5 bases, with 11 bases lying between them. This CDR3 contains 14 residues. CDR1 GTSNPN and CDR2 SVGIG come from the germline V gene (reference sequence).